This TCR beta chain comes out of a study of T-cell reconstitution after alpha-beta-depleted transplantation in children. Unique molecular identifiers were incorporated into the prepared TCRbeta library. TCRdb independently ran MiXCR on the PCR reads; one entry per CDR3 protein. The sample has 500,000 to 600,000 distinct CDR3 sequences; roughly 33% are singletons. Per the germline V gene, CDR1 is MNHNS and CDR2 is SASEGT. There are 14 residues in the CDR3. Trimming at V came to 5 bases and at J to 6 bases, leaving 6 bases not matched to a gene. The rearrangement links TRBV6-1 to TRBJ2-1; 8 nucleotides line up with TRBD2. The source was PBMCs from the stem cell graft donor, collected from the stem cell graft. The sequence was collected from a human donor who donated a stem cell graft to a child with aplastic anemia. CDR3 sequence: CASSKPGTSNEQFF. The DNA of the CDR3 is TGTGCCAGCAGTAAACCCGGGACTAGCAATGAGCAGTTCTTC.